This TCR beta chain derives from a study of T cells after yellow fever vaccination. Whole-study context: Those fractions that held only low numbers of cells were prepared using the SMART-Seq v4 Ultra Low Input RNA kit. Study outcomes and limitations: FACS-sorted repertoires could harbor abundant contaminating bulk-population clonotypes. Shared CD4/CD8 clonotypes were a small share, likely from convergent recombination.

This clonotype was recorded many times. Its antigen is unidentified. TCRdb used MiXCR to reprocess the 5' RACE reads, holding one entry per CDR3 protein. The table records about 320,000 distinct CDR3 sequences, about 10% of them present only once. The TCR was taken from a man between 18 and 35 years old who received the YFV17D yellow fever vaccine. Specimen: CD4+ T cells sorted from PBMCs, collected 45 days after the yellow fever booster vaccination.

The CDR3 is CASSLALLSGTDTQYF. CDR3 nucleotide sequence: TGCGCCAGCAGCTTGGCCCTTCTATCGGGCACAGATACGCAGTATTTT. V gene TRBV5-1 combines with J gene TRBJ2-3; D is uncertain. The CDR3 is 16 residues long. The germline CDR1 and CDR2 sequences are SGHRS and YFSETQ. V gave up 0 bases and J gave up 1 base, with 12 bases separating them.